These T cell receptor beta chains were read from a single sample in a study of OX40 agonist ivuxolimab in advanced cancers. Using immunoSEQ multiplex PCR, the repertoire was profiled, and TCRdb retains in-frame clones only, with some absent. The data show around 110,000 clones, with just over 90% seen just once and more than 0.15% held by the top ten. Sequences were derived from CD4+ or CD8+ T cells sorted from blood, sampled in a trial of the OX40 agonist ivuxolimab. Source of these receptors: an adult with an advanced solid tumor such as melanoma, head and neck, liver or kidney cancer. Each CDR3 is given with its conserved first and last residue. A D gene is named only where the DNA matches it firmly. Rows may omit the clone size; those that give it use once, few, many or a size class.

cdr3_length	clone_size	v_call	j_call	d_call	cdr3_aa	cdr3_nt
14	.	TRBV9	TRBJ2-3	.	CASSVAGRTDTQYF	TGTGCCAGCAGCGTAGCGGGGCGCACAGATACGCAGTATTTT
16	.	TRBV28	TRBJ2-7	TRBD2	CASSSPPRGGSYEQYF	TGTGCCAGCAGTTCCCCCCCGCGGGGGGGGTCCTACGAGCAGTACTTC
14	.	TRBV7-2	TRBJ1-1	.	CASSLDGVDTEAFF	TGTGCCAGCAGCTTGGACGGAGTTGACACTGAAGCTTTCTTT
11	few	TRBV10-3	TRBJ1-2	.	CAISGGHGYTF	TGTGCCATCAGTGGGGGTCATGGCTACACCTTC
14	.	TRBV11-2	TRBJ1-1	TRBD1	CASSPDRVGTEAFF	TGTGCCAGCAGCCCAGACAGGGTAGGCACTGAAGCTTTCTTT
15	.	TRBV5-5	TRBJ2-1	.	CASSLGSQRGNEQFF	TGTGCCAGCAGCTTGGGTTCCCAGAGAGGGAATGAGCAGTTCTTC
14	.	TRBV6-1	TRBJ1-2	.	CASSEAGSNYGYTF	TGTGCCAGCAGTGAAGCGGGCAGTAACTATGGCTACACCTTC
14	.	TRBV7-2	TRBJ2-3	.	CASSPSLGLDTQYF	TGTGCCAGCAGCCCCTCTCTCGGGTTGGATACGCAGTATTTT
18	once	TRBV5-1	TRBJ2-6	.	CASSPQLRTESGANVLTF	TGCGCCAGCAGCCCGCAACTTAGGACAGAATCTGGGGCCAACGTCCTGACTTTC
16	.	TRBV10-3	TRBJ2-7	.	CAIQKPRNTRRYEQYF	TGTGCCATCCAGAAACCGCGAAACACCAGACGTTACGAGCAGTACTTC
14	.	TRBV4-2	TRBJ1-5	.	CASGGVGGAGAQHF	TGTGCCAGCGGGGGCGTTGGGGGAGCAGGGGCCCAGCATTTT
16	once	TRBV9	TRBJ1-4	TRBD1	CASSVGTGLTNEKLFF	TGTGCCAGCAGCGTCGGGACAGGGCTAACTAATGAAAAACTGTTTTTT